This TCR beta chain was sequenced during a study of cytomegalovirus exposure and HLA in healthy donors. General study findings and limits: The study labeled under 200 TCR beta chains cytomegalovirus-associated. Confirmation in vitro established that three CMV-associated chains were specific for CMV antigens.

The CDR3 has 17 residues. V lost 3 bases and J 3 bases, leaving 19 bases between the germline ends. CDR1 is WNHNN and CDR2 is SYGVQD in the germline V gene (reference sequence). Details on this clone: What it binds is not known. Within the sample, other DNA sequences also encode this same CDR3.

It was with 60 Vbeta and 13 Jbeta primers that the PCR ran. Only in-frame clones appear in the TCRdb table, and some are missing; sequencing was by immunoSEQ multiplex PCR. The repertoire holds some 160,000 clones, with approximately 82% as singletons. The sequenced material came from PBMCs. V is TRBV10-1 and J is TRBJ2-3; D is possibly TRBD2 (5 bases). This receptor was obtained from a male donor in good health and CMV-seropositive. The CDR3 DNA sequence: TGCGCCAGCAGTGAAAACCGGAGGAAGTTAAGTACAGATACGCAGTATTTT. Its protein product is CASSENRRKLSTDTQYF.